The 30 T cell receptor beta chains given below trace back to one sample, sequenced in a study of Graves' ophthalmopathy and Graves' hyperthyroidism. The authors amplified TCR beta CDR3 regions from RNA transcripts. Second-round multiplex PCR came after first-round RT-PCR with HTBI primers. One entry per CDR3 protein results from TCRdb running MiXCR on the multiplex PCR reads. This sample yields 650,000 to 800,000 distinct CDR3 sequences, of which over 40% are seen a single time; 3% to 4% belongs to the top ten. The sample was peripheral blood. Receptors originate from an adult man with Graves' ophthalmopathy.

In its sample, this clonotype was seen many times. V and J are TRBV20-1 and TRBJ2-7; the match to TRBD2 covers 10 bases. The CDR3 runs 15 residues. Germline lookup yields CDR1 DFQATT and CDR2 SNEGSKA (reference sequence). Trimming took 0 bases from V and 3 from J; bases not matched to a gene: 5. CDR3 in DNA: TGCAGTGCTAGAGATAGCGGGGGGCTAGACTACGAGCAGTACTTC. It yields the protein CSARDSGGLDYEQYF.

This clonotype was seen many times. The chain combines TRBV11-2 with TRBJ1-1; a weak D match, TRBD1 (6 bases). There are 15 residues in the CDR3. V was trimmed by 5 bases and J by 1 base, leaving 14 bases between them. Germline CDR1 is SGHAT and CDR2 is FQNNGV. CDR3 DNA: TGTGCCAGCAGCCTAACCCAGACAGGGAACACTGAAGCTTTCTTT. Protein: CASSLTQTGNTEAFF.

In its sample, this clonotype was seen many times. V is TRBV7-3 and J is TRBJ2-7, with TRBD2 matching over 7 bases. V was clipped by 0 bases and J by 6 bases; unmatched bases: 5. The CDR3 is 14 amino acids. CDR1 and CDR2 (germline): SGHTA, FQGTGA. The CDR3 reads CASSLTGGVREQYF. The CDR3 nucleotides are TGTGCCAGCAGCTTAACGGGAGGGGTGCGCGAGCAGTACTTC.

The genes are TRBV12-3 or TRBV12-4 and TRBJ1-2; D gene unclear. The length of the CDR3 is 15 residues. V lost 0 bases, J lost 4 bases, and 12 bases lay in between. The CDR3 sequence is CASSLAPTDFYGYTF. The CDR3 region has the DNA TGTGCCAGCAGTTTAGCTCCTACAGACTTCTATGGCTACACCTTC.

The chain couples TRBV12-3 or TRBV12-4 to TRBJ2-7; a weak D match, TRBD1 (6 bases). The CDR3 totals 12 residues. Trimming cost V 1 base and J 7 bases, with 8 bases left between them. CDR3 loop: CASSLGQAEQYF. As DNA, the CDR3 is TGTGCCAGCAGTTTAGGACAGGCGGAGCAGTACTTC.

For this clonotype: The limits of the CDR3 on the DNA are not certain, so only TCRdb's listed CDR3 is given. The chain is built from TRBV25-1 and TRBJ1-6; the table calls TRBD1, which could not be checked here. Germline V gene data show CDR1 as MGHDK and CDR2 as SYGVNS. The CDR3 spans 14 residues, counting both ends. CDR3 in amino acids: CACSARDRESPLHF.

The gene calls are TRBV15 and TRBJ1-2; 12 bases fit TRBD1. The CDR3 has 15 amino acids. In germline, CDR1 is LNHNV, CDR2 YYDKDF (reference sequence). The V gene end was trimmed by 3 bases and the J gene end by 6 bases; junction bases not matched to a gene: 5. CDR3 bases: TGTGCCACCAGCAGCCAGGGACAGGGGGCAGATGGCTACACCTTC. Residues: CATSSQGQGADGYTF.

The CDR3 region is CASSLRLAGVQETQYF. The CDR3 nucleotides read TGTGCCAGCAGCCTCCGACTAGCGGGAGTTCAAGAGACCCAGTACTTC. The V gene is TRBV5-4, the J gene TRBJ2-5, with 12 nucleotides matching TRBD2. Trimming took 4 bases from V and 2 from J; bases not matched to a gene: 6. Germline assignment: CDR1 SGHNT and CDR2 YYREEE (reference sequence). This CDR3 comprises 16 residues.

The V gene is TRBV7-9, the J gene TRBJ1-6, with 9 bases that match TRBD1. CDR1 is SEHNR and CDR2 is FQNEAQ in the germline V gene (reference sequence). There are 14 residues in the CDR3. V gave up 4 bases and J gave up 9 bases; unmatched junction bases: 4. The CDR3 DNA sequence: TGTGCCAGCAGCTACAGGACAGGGGTTTCACCCCTCCACTTT. It yields the protein CASSYRTGVSPLHF.

CDR3 coding DNA: TGTGCCAGCACCGGACAGGGGGAGACCCAGTACTTC. This translates into CASTGQGETQYF. The chain links TRBV25-1 to TRBJ2-5; TRBD1 aligns across 9 bases. This CDR3 has 12 residues. Trimming took 7 bases from V and 5 from J; bases not matched to a gene: 2. Germline values: CDR1 MGHDK, CDR2 SYGVNS.

This clonotype was recorded a few times. This chain uses TRBV6-6 with TRBJ2-7, with TRBD1 as a possible D gene (5 bases). Germline lookup yields CDR1 MNHNY and CDR2 SVGAGI (reference sequence). The CDR3 runs 15 residues. The V end was cut by 2 bases, the J end by 0 bases, with 11 bases between. CDR3: CASSYLAGSSYEQYF. CDR3 DNA sequence: TGTGCCAGCAGTTACCTTGCAGGGTCCTCCTACGAGCAGTACTTC.

The V gene is TRBV7-9, the J gene TRBJ1-5; maybe TRBD1 (6 bases). V lost 1 base, J lost 6 bases, and 10 bases lay in between. CDR1 SEHNR and CDR2 FQNEAQ come from the germline V gene (reference sequence). The length of the CDR3 is 14 residues. CDR3 coding DNA: TGTGCCAGCAGCTTAGTGCCAGGGGTTCAGCCCCAGCATTTT. It translates to CASSLVPGVQPQHF.

This clonotype was found many times. The chain employs TRBV15 and TRBJ2-7, with 7 nucleotides matching TRBD1. Germline trimming cut 0 bases from V and 2 bases from J; bases unmatched to any gene: 4. Per the germline V gene, CDR1 is LNHNV and CDR2 is YYDKDF (reference sequence). The CDR3 length is 15 residues. This CDR3 reads CATSRDNRGTYEQYF. The CDR3 DNA reads TGTGCCACCAGCAGAGACAACAGGGGTACCTACGAGCAGTACTTC.

This clonotype was recorded at least ten times. This sequence joins TRBV7-9 and TRBJ2-5, with 12 bases identical to TRBD2. This CDR3 spans 16 amino acids. V lost 6 bases, J lost 1 base, and 6 bases stayed unmatched. Per germline, CDR1 SEHNR and CDR2 FQNEAQ (reference sequence). The CDR3 sequence: CASRATSGSVQETQYF. CDR3 bases: TGTGCCAGCAGGGCGACTAGCGGGAGCGTCCAAGAGACCCAGTACTTC.

Ten or more counts support this clonotype. The chain recombines TRBV2 with TRBJ1-4, with D unresolved. The V gene lost 4 bases and the J gene lost 8 bases, with 11 bases spanning the gap. CDR1 is SNHLY, CDR2 FYNNEI, per germline. CDR3 size: 13 residues. Here the CDR3 DNA reads TGTGCCAGCAGTGCCAGGAGTAGGGAAAAACTGTTTTTT. Amino acid sequence: CASSARSREKLFF.

This clonotype appeared many times. The J gene is TRBJ1-4, the V gene TRBV4-1; D gene ambiguous. Trimming took 4 bases from V and 6 from J, leaving 12 bases between them. The CDR3 length is 14 residues. Germline assignment: CDR1 MGHRA and CDR2 YSYEKL. Here the CDR3 reads CASSPTSPHEKLFF. The CDR3 DNA follows: TGCGCCAGCAGCCCGACAAGTCCCCATGAAAAACTGTTTTTT.

As concerns this clonotype: It is likely a read error, because the conserved phenylalanine at the end of the CDR3 is missing. No DNA is shown, since the ends of the CDR3 on it are uncertain; the CDR3 is the one TCRdb lists. The rearrangement links TRBV29-1 to TRBJ2-7; TRBD2, the table's D call, lacks a check against the DNA. The V gene's germline CDR1 is SQVTM and CDR2 ANQGSEA. From its first to its last residue, the CDR3 has 9 amino acids. The CDR3 is CSVERSGST.

The chain is built from TRBV10-3 and TRBJ2-6, with 7 nucleotides matching TRBD1. The CDR3 totals 16 residues. Germline-derived CDR1 and CDR2 are ENHRY and SYGVKD. The ends lost 6 bases at V and 5 bases at J; junction bases unmatched: 10. The CDR3 region is CAIRDRDSLWANVLTF. DNA for the CDR3: TGTGCCATCAGAGATAGGGACAGCCTCTGGGCCAACGTCCTGACTTTC.

This clonotype occurred many times. The genes are TRBV7-8 and TRBJ1-2, with D perhaps matching TRBD1 (5 bases). Germline V CDR1 and CDR2: SGHVS, FQNEAQ. V was trimmed by 1 base and J by 9 bases, leaving 15 bases between them. This CDR3 contains 14 residues. CDR3 protein: CASSLDLTGGSYTF. In DNA, the CDR3 is TGTGCCAGCAGCTTAGATTTAACCGGGGGGAGCTACACCTTC.

This clonotype was detected many times. The chain recombines TRBV4-1 with TRBJ1-5; 9 bases match TRBD1. Germline values: CDR1 MGHRA, CDR2 YSYEKL. The CDR3 runs to 15 residues. V was clipped by 5 bases and J by 5 bases; unmatched bases: 7. The CDR3, as DNA: TGCGCCAGCAGCGTAGACAGGGGGTACCATCAGCCCCAGCATTTT. Translated, it gives CASSVDRGYHQPQHF.

This clonotype was detected ten times or more. This chain links TRBV19 with TRBJ1-1; the D is unclear. V was clipped by 3 bases and J by 1 base, with 9 bases between them. The CDR3 runs to 14 residues. Germline V gene lookup returns CDR1 LNHDA and CDR2 SQIVND (reference sequence). CDR3 nucleotides: TGTGCCAGTAGTATCTGGGCAACGAACACTGAAGCTTTCTTT. Its protein product is CASSIWATNTEAFF.

This clonotype has ten or more counts. This CDR3 is CASSYRGQNEQYF. CDR3 nucleotides: TGTGCCAGCAGTTACAGGGGGCAGAACGAGCAGTACTTC. This sequence joins TRBV6-5 and TRBJ2-7; 7 nucleotides agree with TRBD1. The CDR3 consists of 13 residues. The V gene's germline CDR1 is MNHEY and CDR2 SVGAGI. Trimming removed 2 bases from V and 5 bases from J; junction bases left unmatched: 3.

The chain joins TRBV15 to TRBJ1-2; D might be TRBD1 (6 bases). The CDR3 consists of 14 residues. Trimming took 3 bases from V and 4 from J, leaving 12 bases between them. Germline V gene data show CDR1 as LNHNV and CDR2 as YYDKDF (reference sequence). For the CDR3, the DNA is TGTGCCACCAGCAGCCCTTTGGACAGCTATGGCTACACCTTC. Amino acids: CATSSPLDSYGYTF.

V gene TRBV29-1 combines with J gene TRBJ1-4, with D hard to call. This CDR3 spans 14 amino acids. V was shortened by 4 bases and J by 2 bases, with 11 bases between the two germline ends. Germline assignment: CDR1 SQVTM and CDR2 ANQGSEA. CDR3 sequence: CSVARERTNEKLFF. For the CDR3, the DNA is TGCAGCGTTGCTAGGGAGAGGACTAATGAAAAACTGTTTTTT.

This clonotype was seen repeatedly, ten times or more. This chain connects TRBV5-1 to TRBJ1-2, with D unclear. Germline V gene data show CDR1 as SGHRS and CDR2 as YFSETQ. Trimming removed 3 bases from V and 9 bases from J, with 15 bases in between. This CDR3 spans 13 amino acids. CDR3: CASSSSGELSYTF. The CDR3 DNA follows: TGCGCCAGCAGCTCTAGCGGGGAGTTAAGCTACACCTTC.

This clonotype was recorded only once. A junction boundary mismatches the germline segment, possibly from a read error. The J gene is TRBJ1-6, the V gene TRBV7-2; unclear D gene. The length of the CDR3 is 15 residues. The germline V gene has CDR1 SGHTA and CDR2 FQGNSA. CDR3 region: CASSLDPGYNPPLRF. DNA of the CDR3: TGTGCCAGCAGCTTAGATCCAGGATATAATCCACCCCTCCGCTTT. The full variable domain, in which reference TRBV7-2 and TRBJ1-6 provide the parts outside the CDR3, is GAGVSQSPSNKVTEKGKDVELRCDPISGHTALYWYRQSLGQGLEFLIYFQGNSAPDKSGLPSDRFSAERTGGSVSTLTIQRTQQEDSAVYLCASSLDPGYNPPLRFGNGTRLTVT.

This clonotype was observed at least ten times. V gene TRBV2 combines with J gene TRBJ1-5; D remains ambiguous. The length of the CDR3 is 16 residues. V was shortened by 5 bases and J by 1 base, with 15 bases between the two germline ends. The germline V gene has CDR1 SNHLY and CDR2 FYNNEI. CDR3 sequence: CASSLGSIGSNQPQHF. In DNA, the CDR3 is TGTGCCAGCAGTCTCGGCTCCATTGGCAGCAATCAGCCCCAGCATTTT.

This clonotype was counted at least ten times. The chain uses TRBV9 and TRBJ1-2; no firm D call. Germline V gene lookup returns CDR1 SGDLS and CDR2 YYNGEE. The CDR3 sequence is 12 residues long. V was cut by 6 bases and J by 1 base, with 7 bases left in between. The chain's CDR3 is CASTGINYGYTF. The CDR3 bases are TGTGCCAGCACCGGTATTAACTATGGCTACACCTTC. Variable domain in full (rest from reference TRBV9 and TRBJ1-2): DSGVTQTPKHLITATGQRVTLRCSPRSGDLSVYWYQQSLDQGLQFLIQYYNGEERAKGNILERFSAQQFPDLHSELNLSSLELGDSALYFCASTGINYGYTFGSGTRLTVV.

This clonotype has only one observation. The chain carries TRBV2 and TRBJ1-5; the D gene is possibly TRBD1 (6 bases). V was clipped by 7 bases and J by 11 bases, with 18 bases between them. Germline V gene sequence: CDR1 SNHLY, CDR2 FYNNEI. CDR3 length: 13 amino acids. This CDR3 reads CASKEGGAKTQHF. The CDR3 DNA reads as TGTGCCAGCAAGGAAGGGGGGGCGAAGACCCAGCATTTT.

This clonotype occurred many times. The DNA of the CDR3 is TGTGCCAGCAGTGAATATTGGGACGTTAGAGGCTACACCTTC. Translation: CASSEYWDVRGYTF. V and J are TRBV25-1 and TRBJ1-2, with D perhaps TRBD1 (5 bases). Germline CDR1 reads MGHDK; CDR2 reads SYGVNS. V dropped 0 bases and J dropped 8 bases, with 13 bases sitting between them. The CDR3 is made up of 14 amino acids.